What follows are 25 T cell receptor beta chains derived from one specimen sequenced in a study of blood T cell repertoires in COVID-19. Generated by immunoSEQ multiplex PCR, the TCRdb table keeps only in-frame clones and is missing some. This table has fewer than 200,000 clones, 87% appearing once. The specimen sequenced was peripheral blood. Receptors were obtained from a woman aged 55-69 years who had recovered from COVID-19.

J is TRBJ2-5 and V is TRBV27, with D possibly TRBD1 on 5 matching bases. Germline V CDR1 and CDR2: MNHEY, SMNVEV (reference sequence). The CDR3 is 13 amino acids. Between the trimmed V and J ends, which lost 5 bases and 5 bases, there was a span of 12 bases. In DNA form, the CDR3 reads TGTGCCAGCAGTGGCCCAGGGCGGGAGACCCAGTACTTC. This codes for CASSGPGRETQYF.

Concerning this clone: A read error may account for a junction end that differs from germline. This chain connects TRBV11-2 to TRBJ1-3, with a weak D call TRBD1 (6 bases). Per germline, CDR1 SGHAT and CDR2 FQNNGV. The CDR3 is made up of 14 amino acids. The CDR3 loop reads CASSSWGLENAIYF. CDR3 DNA: TGTGCCAGCAGTTCTTGGGGGCTGGAAAACGCCATATATTTT.

This clone was detected ten times or more. V is TRBV2 and J is TRBJ1-2; perhaps TRBD1 as D (6 bases). Trimming took off 6 bases at V and 8 bases at J, with 22 bases between the two ends. Looked up from germline, CDR1 is SNHLY and CDR2 is FYNNEI. This CDR3 region has 15 residues. DNA for the CDR3: TGTGCCAGCAGACCCAGACAGGTCGAAGAGAAGGGCTACACCTTC. It translates to CASRPRQVEEKGYTF.

The chain joins TRBV5-1 to TRBJ2-7; D possibly corresponds to TRBD1 (5 bases). Germline V gene data show CDR1 as SGHRS and CDR2 as YFSETQ. The ends were cut back, 0 bases at V and 5 bases at J, with 15 bases in the middle. There are 15 residues in the CDR3. Here the CDR3 DNA reads TGCGCCAGCAGCTTGGACGGCAGGGATTACAACGAGCAGTACTTC. Translated, it gives CASSLDGRDYNEQYF.

V usage is TRBV27 and J usage is TRBJ1-1, with D perhaps matching TRBD1 (6 bases). The CDR3 has 10 residues. Germline V CDR1 and CDR2: MNHEY, SMNVEV (reference sequence). CDR3 nucleotide sequence: TGTGCGCCAGGGGTGCCTGAAGCTTTCTTT. It is translated as CAPGVPEAFF.

The chain has TRBV4-2 and TRBJ2-2, with 7 nucleotides matching TRBD2. CDR3 size: 17 residues. Germline V gene lookup returns CDR1 LGHNA and CDR2 YNFKEQ. After removal of 0 bases from V and 1 base from J, the junction contained 5 bases not matched to a gene. Here the CDR3 DNA reads TGTGCCAGCAGCCAAGAGAGTGGCGGGGGGAACACCGGGGAGCTGTTTTTT. Its translation: CASSQESGGGNTGELFF.

The chain combines TRBV4-2 with TRBJ2-1, with a weak D call TRBD2 (5 bases). CDR1 LGHNA and CDR2 YNFKEQ come from the germline V gene. V was clipped by 1 base and J by 8 bases, with 9 bases between them. The CDR3 consists of 13 residues. CDR3 region: CASSQVDSYEQFF. CDR3 in DNA: TGTGCCAGCAGCCAAGTGGACTCCTATGAGCAGTTCTTC.

J is TRBJ1-1 and V is TRBV21-1; TRBD1 is the table's D call, not checked against the DNA. TRBV21-1 represents a pseudogene. CDR3 length: 16 residues. CDR3 nucleotides: TGTGCCAGCAGCAAAGGGATCCAGGGGGCGCGGACTGAAGCTTTCTTT. Encoded protein: CASSKGIQGARTEAFF.

V usage is TRBV29-1 and J usage is TRBJ2-3; weak D call: TRBD1 (6 bases). CDR1 and CDR2 from the germline V gene are SQVTM and ANQGSEA. V dropped 5 bases and J dropped 0 bases, with 15 bases sitting between them. The CDR3 extends over 15 amino acids. As DNA, the CDR3 is TGCAGCGTTCTACCAGGGGTAACCAGCACAGATACGCAGTATTTT. The encoded protein is CSVLPGVTSTDTQYF.

The chain employs TRBV5-1 and TRBJ2-1; D is possibly TRBD1 (5 bases). V lost 4 bases, J lost 6 bases, and 14 bases lay in between. The CDR3 extends over 14 amino acids. Looked up from germline, CDR1 is SGHRS and CDR2 is YFSETQ. For the CDR3, the DNA is TGCGCCAGCAGCAGTCACTCAGGGTTCAATGAGCAGTTCTTC. Its protein product is CASSSHSGFNEQFF.

This clone came up once. The chain joins TRBV13 to TRBJ2-7; D gene ambiguous. V lost 3 bases and J lost 4, with 10 bases in between. CDR3 length: 13 amino acids. Germline values: CDR1 PRHDT, CDR2 FYEKMQ (reference sequence). CDR3 coding DNA: TGTGCCAGCAGCTTTCTCCAAACTTACGAGCAGTACTTC. It specifies CASSFLQTYEQYF.

This chain links TRBV4-3 with TRBJ1-1, with 10 bases lining up with TRBD1. CDR1 LGHNA and CDR2 YSLEER come from the germline V gene. This CDR3 has 16 residues. After removal of 3 bases from V and 10 bases from J, the junction contained 14 bases not matched to a gene. The DNA of the CDR3 is TGCGCCAGCAGCCACGCCTTCCCCGACAGGGGGCGCGGAGCTTTCTTT. This codes for CASSHAFPDRGRGAFF.

The chain joins TRBV25-1 to TRBJ2-7, with D tentatively TRBD2 (6 bases). Germline V gene data show CDR1 as MGHDK and CDR2 as SYGVNS. The V end was cut by 3 bases, the J end by 4 bases, with 16 bases between. The CDR3 has 15 residues. CDR3 DNA sequence: TGTGCCAGCAGTGAGGCTGGGGGGTGGAGTTACGAGCAGTACTTC. Translated, it gives CASSEAGGWSYEQYF.

CDR3 in amino acids: CASSNLPKPQTDTQYF. CDR3 sequence (DNA): TGTGCCAGCAGCAACCTACCCAAGCCCCAAACAGATACGCAGTATTTT. V usage is TRBV21-1 and J usage is TRBJ2-3; the table gives TRBD2 as D, unverified against the DNA. TRBV21-1 is recorded as a pseudogene. The CDR3 totals 16 residues.

This chain uses TRBV28 with TRBJ1-5, with TRBD1 matching over 8 bases. The germline V gene has CDR1 MDHEN and CDR2 SYDVKM. Trimming took 6 bases from V and 3 from J; bases not matched to a gene: 7. The CDR3 loop spans 15 amino acids. This CDR3 reads CASSLTTGDNQPQHF. The CDR3 DNA reads as TGTGCCAGCAGCTTGACGACAGGGGACAATCAGCCCCAGCATTTT.

This clone was detected only once. The genes are TRBV10-1 and TRBJ1-5; 7 bases match TRBD1. This CDR3 is built from 18 residues. The germline V gene encodes CDR1 WNHNN and CDR2 SYGVQD (reference sequence). Trimming took 4 bases from V and 0 from J; bases not matched to a gene: 12. DNA of the CDR3: TGCGCCAGCAGTGCGCCGGGACAGACCGTCTATAGCAATCAGCCCCAGCATTTT. It specifies CASSAPGQTVYSNQPQHF.

The chain uses TRBV9 and TRBJ1-2, with 7 nucleotides matching TRBD1. This CDR3 is built from 14 residues. From germline, CDR1 is SGDLS and CDR2 YYNGEE. With 2 bases clipped from V and 4 bases from J, the junction kept 5 bases outside the gene matches. The CDR3 region has the DNA TGTGCCAGCAGCGTGCTGACAGGGTCCTATGGCTACACCTTC. Translating it yields CASSVLTGSYGYTF. The full variable domain, its missing parts supplied by reference TRBV9 and TRBJ1-2, is DSGVTQTPKHLITATGQRVTLRCSPRSGDLSVYWYQQSLDQGLQFLIQYYNGEERAKGNILERFSAQQFPDLHSELNLSSLELGDSALYFCASSVLTGSYGYTFGSGTRLTVV.

This clone was observed a few times. V is TRBV2 and J is TRBJ1-2; D is perhaps TRBD1 (5 bases). Germline CDR1 SNHLY, CDR2 FYNNEI. V was pared by 3 bases and J by 7 bases, with 9 bases between. This CDR3 spans 12 amino acids. The CDR3 DNA is TGTGCCAGCAGTGACAGGGTTTCTGGCTACACCTTC. Translating gives CASSDRVSGYTF.

This clone was counted once. V gene TRBV28 combines with J gene TRBJ1-1; 7 positions match TRBD1. CDR3 size: 13 residues. Germline CDR1 reads MDHEN; CDR2 reads SYDVKM. Germline trimming cut 3 bases from V and 10 bases from J; bases unmatched to any gene: 8. CDR3 in amino acids: CASSFRSHRGAFF. Written as DNA, the CDR3 is TGTGCCAGCAGTTTCAGAAGTCACAGGGGAGCTTTCTTT.

The V call is TRBV19, the J call TRBJ1-4; a weak D match, TRBD1 (5 bases). This CDR3 has 16 residues. Germline lookup yields CDR1 LNHDA and CDR2 SQIVND (reference sequence). The V gene lost 5 bases and the J gene lost 5 bases, with 18 bases spanning the gap. CDR3 in DNA: TGTGCCAGTAGTGCCTATTGGGGCGGACGGAATGAAAAACTGTTTTTT. Translating gives CASSAYWGGRNEKLFF.

The rearrangement joins TRBV27 to TRBJ2-6, with TRBD2 identical over 12 bases. V dropped 4 bases and J dropped 0; count of bases not matched to a gene: 4. There are 18 residues in the CDR3. Germline V gene data show CDR1 as MNHEY and CDR2 as SMNVEV (reference sequence). The DNA for the CDR3 is TGTGCCAGCAGTTACACTAGCGGGGGGAGCTCTGGGGCCAACGTCCTGACTTTC. Encoded protein: CASSYTSGGSSGANVLTF. Full variable domain (outside the CDR3, taken from reference TRBV27 and TRBJ2-6): EAQVTQNPRYLITVTGKKLTVTCSQNMNHEYMSWYRQDPGLGLRQIYYSMNVEVTDKGDVPEGYKVSRKEKRNFPLILESPSPNQTSLYFCASSYTSGGSSGANVLTFGAGSRLTVL.

This chain connects TRBV25-1 to TRBJ2-5; 10 bases are shared with TRBD2. Per the germline V gene, CDR1 is MGHDK and CDR2 is SYGVNS. With 5 bases clipped from V and 5 bases from J, the junction kept 8 bases outside the gene matches. CDR3 length equals 15 residues. As DNA, the CDR3 is TGTGCCAGCAGTTTAAGGACTAGCGGCACCGAGACCCAGTACTTC. Translated, it gives CASSLRTSGTETQYF.

This clone was detected once. The chain uses TRBV5-1 and TRBJ2-5, with a tentative D call TRBD1 (6 bases). In germline, CDR1 is SGHRS, CDR2 YFSETQ. Between the trimmed V and J ends, which lost 1 base and 2 bases, there was a span of 12 bases. The CDR3 sequence is 15 residues long. The CDR3 DNA sequence: TGCGCCAGCAGCTTGTCAGGGGAGTGGCAAGAGACCCAGTACTTC. This translates into CASSLSGEWQETQYF.

The chain is built from TRBV5-1 and TRBJ2-2, with D perhaps matching TRBD2 (6 bases). Trimming took off 3 bases at V and 1 base at J, with 10 bases between the two ends. Germline values: CDR1 SGHRS, CDR2 YFSETQ. CDR3 length: 15 amino acids. The CDR3 spells CASSSGDLNTGELFF. DNA of the CDR3: TGCGCCAGCAGCTCGGGGGACCTGAACACCGGGGAGCTGTTTTTT.

The chain links TRBV30 to TRBJ2-7; D gene uncertain. Per germline, CDR1 GTSNPN and CDR2 SVGIG (reference sequence). V was trimmed by 1 base and J by 4 bases, leaving 14 bases between them. The CDR3 covers 14 residues. CDR3 protein: CAWSAGSGFYEQYF. The CDR3 DNA reads as TGTGCCTGGAGTGCCGGTTCAGGATTTTACGAGCAGTACTTC. Drawing the rest from reference TRBV30 and TRBJ2-7, the complete variable domain is SQTIHQWPATLVQPVGSPLSLECTVEGTSNPNLYWYRQAAGRGLQLLFYSVGIGQISSEVPQNLSASRPQDRQFILSSKKLLLSDSGFYLCAWSAGSGFYEQYFGPGTRLTVT.